This TCR beta chain emerged from a study of shared clonotypes between healthy human individuals. Study context: Aged between 18 and 49, the donors were a couple of women and a few men. Points from the study as a whole: Clonotypes shared by all four sorted-subset donors had higher generation probabilities than non-shared clonotypes.

V dropped 0 bases and J dropped 3 bases, with 6 bases sitting between them. Germline V gene lookup returns CDR1 SGDLS and CDR2 YYNGEE. The CDR3 spans 13 residues. As defined, naive CD8 cells were CD45RO-negative and positively selected for CCR7, with terminally differentiated effector memory CD45RA+ cells excluded. The protocol was immunoSEQ multiplex PCR, while the TCRdb copy is restricted to in-frame clones and leaves out a portion. The sample carries under 700,000 clones, approximately 95% recorded once. Note on this clone: Its antigen is still unknown.

The chain recombines TRBV9 with TRBJ1-2; D is undetermined. The sequencing sample was made of naive CD8+ T cells sorted from blood. The source of this sequence is a woman between 25 and 40 years old in good health. Written as DNA, the CDR3 is TGTGCCAGCAGCGTAGTGGACGACTATGGCTACACCTTC. Translating gives CASSVVDDYGYTF.